Sequencing of this T cell receptor (beta chain) was carried out in a study of cytomegalovirus exposure and HLA in healthy donors. Study results and caveats: What a later analysis showed was that several of the most significant clusters appeared linked to common viral pathogens. Most likely, a cluster of highly shared sequence variants arose as a sequencing artifact.

A note on this clone: Antigen specificity is unknown.

Germline CDR1 is SGHNT and CDR2 is YENEEA. V trimming: 0 bases; J trimming: 7 bases; junction bases outside the gene matches: 9. The CDR3 spans 18 residues. PCR primers comprised 60 Vbeta and 13 Jbeta primers. Method: immunoSEQ multiplex PCR; TCRdb's copy keeps in-frame clones and lacks some. The sample lists about 90,000 clones; around four fifths were seen once. This clonotype was obtained from a man in his thirties or forties in good health and CMV-seronegative. V usage is TRBV11-3 and J usage is TRBJ1-6, with TRBD1 matching over 10 bases. Sequenced: PBMCs. The CDR3 nucleotides read TGTGCCAGCAGCTTAGATGCCCAGGGACAGGGGACGAATTCACCCCTCCACTTT. This translates into CASSLDAQGQGTNSPLHF.